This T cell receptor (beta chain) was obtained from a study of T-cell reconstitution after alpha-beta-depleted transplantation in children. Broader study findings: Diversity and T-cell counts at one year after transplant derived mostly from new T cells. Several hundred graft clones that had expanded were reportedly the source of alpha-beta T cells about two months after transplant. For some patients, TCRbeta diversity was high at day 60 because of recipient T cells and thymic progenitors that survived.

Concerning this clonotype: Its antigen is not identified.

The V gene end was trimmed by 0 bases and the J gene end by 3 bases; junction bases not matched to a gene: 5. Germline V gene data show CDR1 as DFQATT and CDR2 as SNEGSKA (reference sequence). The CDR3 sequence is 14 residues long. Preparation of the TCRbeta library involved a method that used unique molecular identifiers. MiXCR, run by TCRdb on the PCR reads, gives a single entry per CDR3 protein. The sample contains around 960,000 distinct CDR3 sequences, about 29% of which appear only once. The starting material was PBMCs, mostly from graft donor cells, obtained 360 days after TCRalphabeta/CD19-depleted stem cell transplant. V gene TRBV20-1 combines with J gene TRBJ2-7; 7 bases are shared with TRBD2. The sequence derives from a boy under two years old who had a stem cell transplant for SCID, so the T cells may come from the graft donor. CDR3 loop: CSARDRASGYEQYF. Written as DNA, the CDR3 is TGCAGTGCTAGAGATCGGGCTAGCGGCTACGAGCAGTACTTC.